This T cell receptor beta chain was observed in a study of molecular identifiers for immune sequencing clone quantification. Study background: RNA, taken in replicates from about 21,000 or 97,000 naive CD8 cells, was split five ways, with four sequenced.

The study's findings and limits: Barcode sharing among identical TCR molecules could make large clones appear smaller.

Using its own MiXCR run on the PCR reads, TCRdb lists one record per CDR3 protein. The sample lists more than 450,000 distinct CDR3 sequences; roughly 23% were seen once. With respect to this clonotype: Its antigen is unidentified.

V lost 8 bases and J lost 2, with 19 bases in between. This CDR3 has 15 residues. Germline V CDR1 and CDR2: SGHVS, FNYEAQ. The source material was naive CD8+ T cells from blood, with Jurkat cell RNA spiked in. Indicated subset: FACS-sorted CD8+CD4-CCR7+CD45RA+ naive T cells. The receptor was isolated from a human donor in good health. Some libraries in this study had Jurkat cell RNA spiked in. V and J are TRBV7-6 and TRBJ2-7; D may be TRBD2 (6 bases). The CDR3 spells CASSPEGSGAYEQYF. DNA for the CDR3: TGTGCCAGCTCCCCGGAGGGTAGCGGTGCCTACGAGCAGTACTTC. Complete variable domain (other parts from reference TRBV7-6 and TRBJ2-7): GAGVSQSPRYKVTKRGQDVALRCDPISGHVSLYWYRQALGQGPEFLTYFNYEAQQDKSGLPNDRFSAERPEGSISTLTIQRTEQRDSAMYRCASSPEGSGAYEQYFGPGTRLTVT.